The 15 T cell receptor beta chains given below trace back to one sample, sequenced in a study of tumor-infiltrating lymphocytes in primary liver carcinoma. Total RNA (around 500 ng) served as template for TCR beta cDNA synthesis primed by a constant-region primer. Slightly modified ARM-PCR with three nested multiplex PCR rounds yielded TCR beta libraries. A C-beta reverse primer was combined with TRBV1-TRBV30 forward primers in the first two PCR rounds, and each round had 9 to 10 cycles. TCRdb processed the multiplex PCR reads anew with MiXCR; each CDR3 protein has one entry. The table records just over 300,000 distinct CDR3 sequences, nearly 60% of them present only once. The authors took blood RNA from unsorted whole blood and also extracted germline DNA. Sequenced sample: peripheral blood. The receptors shown here come from a woman in her thirties with primary liver carcinoma and hepatitis B virus infection.

With respect to this clonotype: At one end, the junction sequence differs from germline, possibly due to a read error. This sequence joins TRBV6-1 and TRBJ2-7, with TRBD2 identical over 11 bases. Germline V lookup: CDR1 MNHNS, CDR2 SASEGT. This CDR3 spans 13 amino acids. CDR3 loop: CASSEAASGRPSF. Here the CDR3 DNA reads TGTGCCAGCAGTGAAGCGGCTAGCGGGAGGCCTAGCTTC.

The sample holds one count of this clonotype. This rearrangement joins TRBV11-2 to TRBJ2-1; no clear D gene. This CDR3 is 12 amino acids long. Trimming stripped 5 bases from V and 9 bases from J, with 11 bases between. Germline CDR1 SGHAT, CDR2 FQNNGV. The CDR3 spells CASSLEFSEQFF. In nucleotides, the CDR3 is TGTGCCAGCAGCCTCGAGTTCAGTGAGCAGTTCTTC.

In regard to this clonotype: This may come from a read error, since a much larger clone is one base off. The genes are TRBV11-2 and TRBJ2-2; D perhaps matches TRBD1 (6 bases). With 3 bases removed from V and 7 bases from J, the gap between germline ends came to 9 bases. Germline loops: CDR1 SGHAT, CDR2 FQNNGV. The CDR3 sequence is 13 residues long. This chain's CDR3 is CASSFWDIGELFF. DNA for the CDR3: TGTGCCAGCAGCTTTTGGGACATCGGGGAGCTGTTTTTT.

Worth noting for this clonotype: At one end the junction does not follow the germline gene, possibly because of a read error. The chain is built from TRBV6-2 or TRBV6-3 and TRBJ2-1; D may be TRBD1 (5 bases). Looked up from germline, CDR1 is MNHEY and CDR2 is SVGEGT. CDR3 length: 14 residues. The CDR3 region is CASTQGGSFNEQFF. The CDR3 DNA reads TGTGCCAGCACCCAGGGCGGCTCCTTCAATGAGCAGTTTTTC.

This clonotype was found once. The junction departs from germline at one end; a sequencing error may be responsible. The DNA for the CDR3 is TGTGCCAGCAGTTGGATGGCTAGCGGGTCCTACGAACAGTACTTC. It specifies CASSWMASGSYEQYF. The chain has TRBV6-2 or TRBV6-3 and TRBJ2-7; 8 bases match TRBD2. The CDR3 runs 15 residues. Germline CDR1 MNHEY, CDR2 SVGEGT.

Worth noting for this clonotype: An end of the junction does not agree with germline; a read error may underlie this. The V and J genes are TRBV4-3 and TRBJ2-2, with TRBD2 as a possible D gene (6 bases). Germline CDR1 and CDR2: LGHNA and YSLEER. This CDR3 region has 16 residues. CDR3 sequence (DNA): TGCGCCAGCAGCCAAGGGGCGGGGACCCTCACCGGTGAGCCGTTTTTT. This sequence encodes CASSQGAGTLTGEPFF.

This clonotype was observed a few times. A clone one base away is much larger, so this may be a read error. The chain joins TRBV11-2 to TRBJ1-6, with 7 bases matching TRBD1. From germline, CDR1 is SGHAT and CDR2 FQNNGV. This CDR3 comprises 18 residues. CDR3 sequence: CAGSLVLQGSSYNSPLHF. The CDR3 DNA sequence: TGTGCCGGCAGCTTAGTATTACAGGGGAGCTCCTATAATTCACCCCTCCACTTT.

Regarding this clonotype: Possible read error: a much larger clone is one base away. The chain couples TRBV6-2 or TRBV6-3 to TRBJ2-2, with 9 bases that match TRBD1. The V and J ends lost 6 bases and 4 bases, in that order; junction bases with no gene match: 9. The CDR3 sequence is 16 residues long. Germline CDR1 MNHEY, CDR2 SVGEGT. The CDR3 here is CASSRGTGCFTGELFF. CDR3 DNA: TGTGCCAGCAGCCGAGGGACAGGGTGCTTCACCGGGGAGCTGTTTTTT.

Notes on this clonotype: A junction end diverges from the germline sequence, so it may reflect a read error. As DNA, the CDR3 is TGTGCCTGGAGTGGGGGGACTAGCGGCTTC. Amino acid sequence: CAWSGGTSGF. This rearrangement joins TRBV30 to TRBJ2-1, with 11 positions matching TRBD2. The CDR3 runs 10 residues. CDR1 is GTSNPN and CDR2 is SVGIG in the germline V gene (reference sequence). The full variable domain, completed using reference TRBV30 and TRBJ2-1, is SQTIHQWPATLVQPVGSPLSLECTVEGTSNPNLYWYRQAAGRGLQLLFYSVGIGQISSEVPQNLSASRPQDRQFILSSKKLLLSDSGFYLCAWSGGTSGFGPGTRLTVL.

CDR3 DNA: TGTGCCTGGACCCAAGTCACCGGGGAGCTGTTTTTT. It yields the protein CAWTQVTGELFF. V gene TRBV30 combines with J gene TRBJ2-2; D gene ambiguous. This CDR3 is 12 amino acids long. The V end was cut by 4 bases, the J end by 4 bases, with 7 bases between. CDR1 is GTSNPN, CDR2 SVGIG, per germline (reference sequence).

This clonotype was observed once. This sequence may be a read error, since a much larger clone differs from it by one base. The V and J genes are TRBV12-3 or TRBV12-4 and TRBJ2-3; the D call may be TRBD1 or TRBD2 (5 bases each). Trimming pared 2 bases from V and 2 bases from J, leaving 14 bases between. The CDR3 sequence is 16 residues long. The CDR3 nucleotides read TGTGCCAGCAGTTTATGGGGCGGGCATACCACAGATACGCAGTATTTT. Translated: CASSLWGGHTTDTQYF.

The chain employs TRBV6-1 and TRBJ2-7; D possibly uses TRBD1 or TRBD2 (6 bases each). This CDR3 region has 15 residues. Germline loops: CDR1 MNHNS, CDR2 SASEGT. Trimming stripped 7 bases from V and 0 bases from J, with 16 bases between. CDR3: CASNERGLGSYEQYF. The CDR3 DNA sequence: TGTGCCAGCAACGAACGGGGGCTGGGCTCCTACGAGCAGTACTTC.

The rearrangement uses TRBV11-2 and TRBJ2-5; 8 nucleotides line up with TRBD1. This CDR3 comprises 18 residues. V was clipped by 11 bases and J by 1 base; unmatched bases: 21. In germline, CDR1 is SGHAT, CDR2 FQNNGV. As DNA, the CDR3 is TGTGCCGGCGGCTCCCCCCGGACAGGGCGTTCCGCCCAAGAGACCCAGTACTTC. It is translated as CAGGSPRTGRSAQETQYF.

Turning to this clonotype: The CDR3 does not end in the conserved phenylalanine or tryptophan, so this is likely a read error. V gene TRBV11-2 combines with J gene TRBJ2-7, with D unclear. TRBJ2-5 explains the end of the DNA better; the J call may be wrong. The CDR3 runs to 11 residues. In germline, CDR1 is SGHAT, CDR2 FQNNGV. CDR3 bases: TGTGTCAGCAGCTATGTGGAGACCCAGTACTCC. As protein: CVSSYVETQYS.

Points on this clonotype: Given a much more abundant clone one base away, this may be a read error. This chain uses TRBV30 with TRBJ2-7; D remains unclear. This CDR3 spans 11 amino acids. CDR1 and CDR2 from the germline V gene are GTSNPN and SVGIG (reference sequence). CDR3 sequence: CAWTSGYERYF. As DNA, the CDR3 is TGTGCCTGGACCTCGGGCTACGAGCGGTACTTC.